Shown below are 29 T cell receptor beta chains from a single sample sequenced in a study. TCRdb re-analysed the reads in MiXCR, keeping a single row per CDR3 protein. The table lists some 15,000 distinct CDR3 sequences, around 35% of them singletons. Sequencing was done on a sample of blood. Receptors originate from a human donor.

This clonotype was observed many times. This chain connects TRBV30 to TRBJ2-7; no firm D call. Germline V gene lookup returns CDR1 GTSNPN and CDR2 SVGIG (reference sequence). The length of the CDR3 is 13 residues. Trimming left V 4 bases short and J 0 bases short, with 10 bases between. This CDR3 reads CAWTVGYSYEQYF. CDR3 nucleotide sequence: TGTGCCTGGACCGTAGGTTACTCCTACGAGCAGTACTTC.

Comment on this clonotype: A much bigger clone sits one base away, suggesting this may be a read error. The chain combines TRBV29-1 with TRBJ2-5; D is tentatively TRBD1 or TRBD2 (6 bases each). CDR3 length equals 13 residues. The V gene's germline CDR1 is SQVTM and CDR2 ANQGSEA. CDR3 sequence: CGVGGQGQETQYF. The DNA of the CDR3 is TGCGGCGTTGGAGGGCAGGGGCAAGAGACCCAGTACTTC.

This clonotype was detected ten times or more. CDR3 nucleotides: TGTGCCGGGGGTCAGGGCGGTGGGGCCAACGTCCTGACTTTC. It is translated as CAGGQGGGANVLTF. The rearrangement links TRBV30 to TRBJ2-6; TRBD1 or TRBD2 may be the D gene (5 bases each). The CDR3 is made up of 14 amino acids. Trimming stripped 8 bases from V and 3 bases from J, with 14 bases between. Germline V gene sequence: CDR1 GTSNPN, CDR2 SVGIG (reference sequence).

On this clonotype itself: A much larger clone sits a single nucleotide away, making a read error possible. The chain links TRBV18 to TRBJ2-1, with D tentatively TRBD2 (6 bases). The CDR3 length is 13 residues. The V end lost 5 bases, the J end lost 10 bases, and 15 bases lay between the germline ends. The germline CDR1 and CDR2 sequences are KGHSH and LQKENI. CDR3 sequence (DNA): TGTGCCAGCTCATCCAGGGAGGTATACGAGCAGTTCTTC. This sequence encodes CASSSREVYEQFF.

The V gene is TRBV29-1, the J gene TRBJ2-2, with TRBD1 matching 9 bases. The germline CDR1 and CDR2 sequences are SQVTM and ANQGSEA. J gave up 5 bases and V 4 bases, and 5 bases lay outside the gene matches. There are 14 residues in the CDR3. The CDR3 DNA reads as TGCAGCGTTGCAAGACAGGGGGGGACCGGGGAGCTGTTTTTT. It translates to CSVARQGGTGELFF.

As concerns this clonotype: The DNA is omitted, as the CDR3 cannot be located on it reliably, and the CDR3 follows TCRdb's listing. The chain combines TRBV14 with TRBJ2-7; the table calls TRBD2, which could not be checked here. The CDR3 comprises 22 residues, both ends counted. Germline V CDR1 and CDR2: SGHDN, FVKESK. This CDR3 is CASSPYGQRDQPQHFGDYEQYF.

At least ten counts were recorded for this clonotype. This sequence joins TRBV7-2 and TRBJ2-4; D may be TRBD2 (6 bases). Trimming took 2 bases from V and 3 from J, leaving 14 bases between them. This CDR3 region has 16 residues. In germline, CDR1 is SGHTA, CDR2 FQGNSA. Here the CDR3 DNA reads TGTGCCAGCAGCTTAAAGGGGCGGGACGTCAAAAACATTCAGTACTTC. Protein sequence: CASSLKGRDVKNIQYF.

The J gene is TRBJ2-3, the V gene TRBV29-1; 12 nucleotides agree with TRBD2. The V gene end was trimmed by 6 bases and the J gene end by 5 bases; junction bases not matched to a gene: 0. Germline V lookup: CDR1 SQVTM, CDR2 ANQGSEA. The CDR3 totals 12 residues. Written as DNA, the CDR3 is TGCAGCGTGGGACTAGCGGGAGATACGCAGTATTTT. As protein: CSVGLAGDTQYF.

Within the sample, this clonotype is medium-sized (0.01 to 0.1%). The chain carries TRBV18 and TRBJ1-1; possible D gene TRBD1, 6 bases. This CDR3 region has 14 residues. CDR1 is KGHSH and CDR2 is LQKENI in the germline V gene. The V gene lost 4 bases and the J gene lost 5 bases, with 14 bases spanning the gap. For the CDR3, the DNA is TGTGCCAGCTCACGTTCAGGGGCTAATACTGAAGCTTTCTTT. Translated, it gives CASSRSGANTEAFF. Based on the CDR3 plus reference TRBV18 and TRBJ1-1, the full variable domain is NAGVMQNPRHLVRRRGQEARLRCSPMKGHSHVYWYRQLPEEGLKFMVYLQKENIIDESGMPKERFSAEFPKEGPSILRIQQVVRGDSAAYFCASSRSGANTEAFFGQGTRLTVV.

In its sample, this clonotype was seen many times. The chain combines TRBV4-2 with TRBJ1-6; a possible D gene is TRBD1 (6 bases). Per germline, CDR1 LGHNA and CDR2 YNFKEQ. CDR3 length: 15 residues. V was pared by 3 bases and J by 9 bases, with 15 bases between. CDR3 amino acids: CASSHLQGKGSPLHF. The CDR3 DNA is TGTGCCAGCAGCCACTTACAGGGAAAGGGTTCACCCCTCCACTTT.

Ten or more counts support this clonotype. This chain links TRBV29-1 with TRBJ2-1, with TRBD2 identical over 12 bases. V gave up 5 bases and J gave up 0 bases; unmatched junction bases: 2. The CDR3 length is 15 residues. Per the germline V gene, CDR1 is SQVTM and CDR2 is ANQGSEA. Here the CDR3 reads CSVPTSGSSYNEQFF. The CDR3, as DNA: TGCAGCGTTCCGACTAGCGGGAGCTCCTACAATGAGCAGTTCTTC.

Concerning this clonotype itself: A much more abundant neighbour one base away suggests this may be a read error. The chain couples TRBV4-1 to TRBJ2-7, with 10 bases that match TRBD2. The CDR3 runs 16 residues. Germline lookup yields CDR1 MGHRA and CDR2 YSYEKL. CDR3 sequence (DNA): TGCGCCGGCAGCCAAGATCAGGGGACTAGCGTTAACGAGCAGTACTTC. It codes for CAGSQDQGTSVNEQYF.

This clonotype was counted at least ten times. The V call is TRBV4-3, the J call TRBJ1-1; D gene unclear. This CDR3 has 13 residues. Per the germline V gene, CDR1 is LGHNA and CDR2 is YSLEER. Between the trimmed V and J ends, which lost 1 base and 6 bases, there was a span of 9 bases. The DNA for the CDR3 is TGCGCCAGCAGCCAAGGTGGTCTTGCTGAAGCTTTCTTT. This translates into CASSQGGLAEAFF.

V is TRBV18 and J is TRBJ1-1; D unresolved. V shed 0 bases and J shed 3 bases, with 11 bases lying between them. There are 15 residues in the CDR3. Germline V CDR1 and CDR2: KGHSH, LQKENI. The DNA of the CDR3 is TGTGCCAGCTCACCACCAGGAAGGGCAGACACTGAAGCTTTCTTT. It specifies CASSPPGRADTEAFF.

The CDR3 here is CSARDLRLAGHNEQFF. The CDR3 bases are TGCAGTGCTAGAGATCTGAGACTAGCGGGACATAATGAGCAGTTCTTC. This chain uses TRBV20-1 with TRBJ2-1, with TRBD2 identical over 11 bases. After removal of 0 bases from V and 7 bases from J, the junction contained 8 bases not matched to a gene. The CDR3 sequence is 16 residues long. CDR1 and CDR2 from the germline V gene are DFQATT and SNEGSKA (reference sequence).

V gene TRBV18 combines with J gene TRBJ2-2; 10 bases agree with TRBD1. The CDR3 consists of 19 residues. Germline V lookup: CDR1 KGHSH, CDR2 LQKENI. V gave up 4 bases and J gave up 2 bases; unmatched junction bases: 13. The DNA of the CDR3 is TGTGCCAGCTCACGGCCTTCCGGGACAGGGGTGACTAACACCGGGGAGCTGTTTTTT. As protein: CASSRPSGTGVTNTGELFF.

The chain combines TRBV29-1 with TRBJ2-2, with 8 bases aligning to TRBD1. This CDR3 contains 13 residues. V lost 7 bases to trimming and J lost 5 bases; unmatched junction nucleotides: 6. The germline CDR1 and CDR2 sequences are SQVTM and ANQGSEA. In nucleotides, the CDR3 is TGCAGCGCAGGACAGGGTAGTACCGGGGAGCTGTTTTTT. Translated: CSAGQGSTGELFF.

Sample share makes this clonotype medium-sized. The rearrangement joins TRBV4-2 to TRBJ2-1; TRBD2 is a possible D gene (5 bases). The germline V gene has CDR1 LGHNA and CDR2 YNFKEQ. Between the trimmed V and J ends, which lost 6 bases and 4 bases, there was a span of 13 bases. CDR3 size: 14 residues. The CDR3 region is CASSGGAEYNEQFF. The CDR3 nucleotides are TGTGCCAGCAGTGGAGGAGCGGAATACAATGAGCAGTTCTTC.

This clonotype is medium-sized within its sample. The V gene is TRBV29-1, the J gene TRBJ2-7; 8 nucleotides match TRBD1. This CDR3 has 12 residues. Per the germline V gene, CDR1 is SQVTM and CDR2 is ANQGSEA. V was clipped by 7 bases and J by 1 base; unmatched bases: 3. CDR3 loop: CSAGTGSYEQYF. The DNA for the CDR3 is TGCAGCGCCGGGACAGGTTCCTACGAGCAGTACTTC.

At least ten counts were recorded for this clonotype. The chain recombines TRBV4-2 with TRBJ1-1; D remains unclear. Trimming took 0 bases from V and 1 from J, leaving 9 bases between them. The CDR3 length is 15 residues. The V gene's germline CDR1 is LGHNA and CDR2 YNFKEQ. This chain's CDR3 is CASSQDRLRNTEAFF. As DNA, the CDR3 is TGTGCCAGCAGCCAAGATCGACTGCGGAACACTGAAGCTTTCTTT.

The rearrangement uses TRBV4-2 and TRBJ2-5, with a possible D match to TRBD2 (5 bases). V was clipped by 0 bases and J by 5 bases, with 16 bases between them. In germline, CDR1 is LGHNA, CDR2 YNFKEQ. The CDR3 has 16 amino acids. The CDR3 here is CASSQDLVGAEETQYF. The CDR3 coding sequence is TGTGCCAGCAGCCAAGATCTTGTTGGAGCGGAGGAGACCCAGTACTTC.

J is TRBJ1-5 and V is TRBV12-3 or TRBV12-4; 7 nucleotides line up with TRBD1. V gave up 5 bases and J gave up 4 bases; unmatched junction bases: 8. This CDR3 region has 15 residues. The CDR3 region has the DNA TGTGCCAGCAGTCCCGGGACAGCGAGAAATCAGCCCCAGCATTTT. Translation gives CASSPGTARNQPQHF.

The table lists this clonotype with many counts. The V gene is TRBV7-9, the J gene TRBJ1-4; TRBD1 agrees at 8 bases. The CDR3 covers 14 residues. Germline CDR1 SEHNR, CDR2 FQNEAQ (reference sequence). Trimming cost V 7 bases and J 5 bases; bases outside gene matches: 6. In DNA, the CDR3 is TGTGCCAGCACCCTCACAGGGGGGAATGAAAAACTGTTTTTT. Translating gives CASTLTGGNEKLFF.

This clonotype occurred many times. The CDR3 nucleotides are TGCGCCAGCAGCCAAGAAGGCAGTGGGAAGTATTTT. It yields the protein CASSQEGSGKYF. This sequence joins TRBV4-3 and TRBJ2-3; unclear D gene. This CDR3 region has 12 residues. V lost 0 bases to trimming and J lost 13 bases, with 11 bases between them. Germline V gene sequence: CDR1 LGHNA, CDR2 YSLEER.

Comment on this clonotype: Possible read error: a much larger clone is one base away. The V and J genes are TRBV4-2 and TRBJ1-6; D not resolved. V dropped 0 bases and J dropped 5 bases, with 11 bases sitting between them. The CDR3 length is 16 residues. Germline values: CDR1 LGHNA, CDR2 YNFKEQ. CDR3 nucleotides: TGTGCCAGCAGCCAAGATACGACTGCCCATAATTCACCCCTCCACTTT. Amino acid sequence: CASSQDTTAHNSPLHF.

Sample share makes this clonotype medium-sized. V is TRBV6-2 or TRBV6-3 and J is TRBJ1-1, with D possibly being TRBD1 (5 bases). From germline, CDR1 is MNHEY and CDR2 SVGEGT. V dropped 0 bases and J dropped 1 base, with 12 bases sitting between them. The CDR3 is made up of 16 amino acids. The CDR3 protein is CASSYSVGGTNTEAFF. CDR3 sequence (DNA): TGTGCCAGCAGTTACTCTGTTGGGGGTACGAACACTGAAGCTTTCTTT.

By share of the sample, this clonotype is medium-sized (0.01 to 0.1%). The chain combines TRBV4-3 with TRBJ1-1; the match to TRBD1 covers 7 bases. Trimming took 4 bases from V and 3 from J; bases not matched to a gene: 11. This CDR3 is 16 amino acids long. Per the germline V gene, CDR1 is LGHNA and CDR2 is YSLEER. The CDR3: CASSPRQGGWDTEAFF. CDR3 coding DNA: TGCGCCAGCAGCCCGAGACAGGGAGGTTGGGACACTGAAGCTTTCTTT.

This clonotype was seen ten or more times. V gene TRBV18 combines with J gene TRBJ2-1, with a weak D call TRBD2 (6 bases). The CDR3 is 13 amino acids. Between the trimmed V and J ends, which lost 3 bases and 10 bases, there was a span of 13 bases. The germline gives CDR1 KGHSH, CDR2 LQKENI. CDR3 residues: CASSPEFAGEQFF. CDR3 nucleotides: TGTGCCAGCTCACCGGAGTTCGCGGGAGAGCAGTTCTTC.

The V and J genes are TRBV20-1 and TRBJ1-2; no clear D gene. The CDR3 is 11 residues long. Germline CDR1 DFQATT, CDR2 SNEGSKA (reference sequence). The V and J ends lost 0 bases and 4 bases respectively, with 3 bases between them. This CDR3 reads CSAREPYGYTF. CDR3 coding DNA: TGCAGTGCTAGAGAGCCCTATGGCTACACCTTC.